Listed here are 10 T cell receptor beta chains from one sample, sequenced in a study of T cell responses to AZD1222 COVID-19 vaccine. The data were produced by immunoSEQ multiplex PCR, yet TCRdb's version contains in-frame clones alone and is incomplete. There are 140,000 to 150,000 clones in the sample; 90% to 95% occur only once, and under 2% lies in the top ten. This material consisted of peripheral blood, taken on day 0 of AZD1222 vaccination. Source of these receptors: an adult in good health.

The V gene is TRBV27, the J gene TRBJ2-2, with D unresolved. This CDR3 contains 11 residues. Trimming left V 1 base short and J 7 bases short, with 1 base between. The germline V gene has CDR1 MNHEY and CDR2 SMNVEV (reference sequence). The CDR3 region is CASSLYGELFF. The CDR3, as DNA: TGTGCCAGCAGTTTATACGGGGAGCTGTTTTTT.

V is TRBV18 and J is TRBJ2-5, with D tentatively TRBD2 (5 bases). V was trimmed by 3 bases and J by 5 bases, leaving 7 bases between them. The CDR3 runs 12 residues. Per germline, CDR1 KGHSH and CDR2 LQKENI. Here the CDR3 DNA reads TGTGCCAGCTCACCGGAGGAGGAGACCCAGTACTTC. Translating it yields CASSPEEETQYF.

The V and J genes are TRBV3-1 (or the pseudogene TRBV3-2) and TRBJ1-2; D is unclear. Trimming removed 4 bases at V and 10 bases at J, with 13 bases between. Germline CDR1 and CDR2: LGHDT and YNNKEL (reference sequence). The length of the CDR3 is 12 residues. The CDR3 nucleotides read TGTGCCAGCAGCCCGACGGACGGAATCTACACCTTC. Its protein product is CASSPTDGIYTF.

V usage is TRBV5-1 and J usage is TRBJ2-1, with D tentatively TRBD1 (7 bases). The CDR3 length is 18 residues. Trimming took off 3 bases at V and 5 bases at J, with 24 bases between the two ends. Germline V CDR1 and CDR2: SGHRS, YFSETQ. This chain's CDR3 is CASSWRVRQGERNNEQFF. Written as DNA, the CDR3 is TGCGCCAGCAGCTGGAGGGTCCGCCAGGGGGAAAGAAACAATGAGCAGTTCTTC.

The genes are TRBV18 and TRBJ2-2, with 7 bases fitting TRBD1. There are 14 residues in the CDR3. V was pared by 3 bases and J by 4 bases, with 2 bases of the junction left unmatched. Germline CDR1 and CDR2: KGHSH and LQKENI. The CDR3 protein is CASSPDRVTGELFF. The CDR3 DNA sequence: TGTGCCAGCTCACCCGACAGGGTCACCGGGGAGCTGTTTTTT.

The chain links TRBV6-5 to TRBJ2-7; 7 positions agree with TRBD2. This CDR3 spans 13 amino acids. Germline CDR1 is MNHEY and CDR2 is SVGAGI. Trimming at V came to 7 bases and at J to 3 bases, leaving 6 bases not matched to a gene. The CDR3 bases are TGTGCCAGCAATCAGCGGGATTACTACGAGCAGTACTTC. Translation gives CASNQRDYYEQYF.

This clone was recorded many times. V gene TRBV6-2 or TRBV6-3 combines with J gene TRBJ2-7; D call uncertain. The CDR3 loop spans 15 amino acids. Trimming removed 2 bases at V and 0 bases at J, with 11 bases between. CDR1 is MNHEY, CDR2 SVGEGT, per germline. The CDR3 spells CASSYLDSISYEQYF. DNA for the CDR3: TGTGCCAGCAGTTACCTAGATTCCATCTCCTACGAGCAGTACTTC.

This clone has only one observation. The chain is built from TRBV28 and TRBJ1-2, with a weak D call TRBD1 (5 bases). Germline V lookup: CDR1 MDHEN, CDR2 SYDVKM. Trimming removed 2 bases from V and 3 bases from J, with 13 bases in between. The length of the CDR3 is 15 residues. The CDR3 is CASSLGGGGDYGYTF. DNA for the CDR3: TGTGCCAGCAGTTTAGGGGGGGGAGGTGACTATGGCTACACCTTC.

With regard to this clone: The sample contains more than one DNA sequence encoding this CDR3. This chain's CDR3 is CASSESSSTDTQYF. CDR3 DNA sequence: TGTGCCAGCAGTGAATCGAGCAGCACAGATACGCAGTATTTT. The chain has TRBV2 and TRBJ2-3; D is uncertain. This CDR3 is built from 14 residues. Trimming took 2 bases from V and 0 from J, leaving 6 bases between them. Germline CDR1 SNHLY, CDR2 FYNNEI.

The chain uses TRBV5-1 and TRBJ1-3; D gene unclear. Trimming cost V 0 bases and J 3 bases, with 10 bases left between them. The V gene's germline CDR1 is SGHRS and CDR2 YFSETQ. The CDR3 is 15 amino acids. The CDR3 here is CASSLAGSNGNTIYF. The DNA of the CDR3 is TGCGCCAGCAGCTTGGCAGGCAGTAATGGAAACACCATATATTTT. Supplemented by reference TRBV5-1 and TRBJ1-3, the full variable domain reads KAGVTQTPRYLIKTRGQQVTLSCSPISGHRSVSWYQQTPGQGLQFLFEYFSETQRNKGNFPGRFSGRQFSNSRSEMNVSTLELGDSALYLCASSLAGSNGNTIYFGEGSWLTVV.